This TCR beta chain was captured by sequencing in a study of T cell changes during pregnancy in multiple sclerosis. With 0 bases clipped from V and 4 bases from J, the junction kept 7 bases outside the gene matches. CDR1 and CDR2 from the germline V gene are SGDLS and YYNGEE. The CDR3 extends over 17 amino acids. Profiling relied on immunoSEQ multiplex PCR, and the TCRdb table lists in-frame clones only, not all of them. In the table there are approximately 40,000 clones, about 85% of which are singletons. The source was CD4+ T cells from peripheral blood mononuclear cells, collected in the second trimester of pregnancy. This TCR came from a female donor with multiple sclerosis, enrolled in a pregnancy study. This rearrangement joins TRBV9 to TRBJ2-1; 10 nucleotides match TRBD2. The CDR3 is CASSVGLLAGRYNEQFF. CDR3 nucleotides: TGTGCCAGCAGCGTAGGCTTACTAGCGGGGAGATACAATGAGCAGTTCTTC.